The T cell receptor (beta chain) described here comes from a study of blood T cell repertoires in COVID-19 (dated by TCRdb to the early 2020s). About the study as a whole: The collaborator samples originated in the United States, Italy and Spain and spanned the acute and convalescent phases of COVID-19. Samples were obtained from the ongoing ImmuneRACE study (first 160 participants) and from roughly 1,300 subjects provided by 6 global collaborators. The dataset comprised deeply sampled blood TCRbeta repertoires from subjects exposed to, actively infected with, or recovered from COVID-19. The material from the prospective study consisted of cDNA or gDNA derived from T cells, B-cell-depleted T cells, or PBMCs. The repertoires were made available in a free public database intended to serve as a resource for research on the immune response to SARS-CoV-2. The sample metadata nearly always contained a de-identified subject ID, COVID-19 status, age in years and sex. Where available, HLA class I and class II types were obtained from metadata supplied by the sample provider rather than from assay-based typing.

Study-wide findings and limitations: How much clinical and demographic metadata was included differed by source and by participant, and the metadata was provided uncurated.

TCRbeta CDR3 regions were amplified from genomic DNA by means of the immunoSEQ Assay, a bias-controlled multiplex PCR. The study's processing was this. The number of nucleated cells in each sample was estimated by amplification of reference gene primers within the assay. Sequence reads were collapsed and filtered to measure the absolute abundance of every unique TCRbeta CDR3 rearrangement. For each sample, productive Simpson clonality was calculated as the square root of Simpson's diversity index across productive rearrangements. In its TCRdb copy, this immuneACCESS table keeps in-frame sequences only and misses some clones. Where compared with another copy, unresolved V genes explain less than half of these, and the others have no known cause. V and J calls and clone size come straight from that table; D and trimming were deduced from the DNA. Across this sample there are a few hundred thousand clones, with approximately 85% seen only once. Clones ranked in the top ten supply over 1.5% of the sample.

Participants in the prospective study were aged roughly 18 to 100 years, lived in 24 United States geographic areas, and enrolled through a virtual design. To assign participants to cohorts, the prospective study relied on clinical history that participants themselves reported in a screening survey and a study questionnaire. For ImmuneRACE Cohort 3, a participant was defined as recovered based on two consecutive negative NP/OP PCR tests, clearance by a healthcare professional, or resolution of symptoms. Each participant in the prospective study had whole blood, serum and a nasopharyngeal or oropharyngeal swab collected by mobile phlebotomists. Participants in the prospective study had the option to provide additional blood draws and questionnaires over an approximately 2-month period. Before DNA extraction, blood samples from the prospective study were shipped at room temperature or frozen. CDR1 and CDR2 were assigned from the germline V gene (reference sequence) as DFQATT and SNEGSKA. The CDR3 goes from the cysteine to the phenylalanine over 14 residues. The kept DNA is CDR3 alone, 42 bases in frame from the first base. V and J are trimmed by 3 bases and 6 bases, and the gene matches miss 6 bases of the junction.

Worth noting for this clone: The antigen it recognizes is unknown. There are no base qualities to consult, and no much larger clone falls within one base.

Sequencing used PBMCs or T cells enriched from blood (not recorded which). This TCR was recovered from a woman aged 45-59 years who had recovered from COVID-19. The chain joins TRBV20-1 to TRBJ2-7, and 12 junctional nucleotides match TRBD2. The bases are TGCAGTGCTAGTCTCCGACTAGCGGGAGTCGAGCAGTACTTC. The encoded protein is CSASLRLAGVEQYF.